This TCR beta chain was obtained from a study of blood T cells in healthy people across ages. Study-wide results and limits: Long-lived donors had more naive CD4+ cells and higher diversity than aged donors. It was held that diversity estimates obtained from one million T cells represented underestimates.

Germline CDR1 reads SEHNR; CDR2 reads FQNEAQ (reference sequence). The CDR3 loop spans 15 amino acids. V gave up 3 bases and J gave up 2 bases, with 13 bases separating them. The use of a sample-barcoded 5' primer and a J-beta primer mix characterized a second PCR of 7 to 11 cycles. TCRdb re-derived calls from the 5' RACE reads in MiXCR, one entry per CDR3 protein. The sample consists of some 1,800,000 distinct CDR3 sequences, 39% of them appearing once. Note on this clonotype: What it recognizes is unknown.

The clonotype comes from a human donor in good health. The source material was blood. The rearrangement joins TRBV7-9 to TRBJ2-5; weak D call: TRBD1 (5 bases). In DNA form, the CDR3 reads TGTGCCAGCAGCTTCTCCAGACAGCGACAAGAGACCCAGTACTTC. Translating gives CASSFSRQRQETQYF.